A selection of T cell receptor beta chains follows, all from one sample in a study of blood T cell repertoires in COVID-19. TCRdb keeps only in-frame clones here, not all; method: immunoSEQ multiplex PCR. The repertoire holds hundreds of thousands of clones, with around 86% as singletons. The sequencing sample was made of peripheral blood. These receptor sequences come from a woman younger than 45 with active or convalescent COVID-19. Each CDR3 is given with its conserved first and last residue. The D gene is left open where the match is weak. Clone size, where shown, is once, few, many, or a class for clones that have expanded.

j_call | v_call | clone_size | d_call | cdr3_aa | cdr3_nt
TRBJ1-4 | TRBV7-9 | . | . | CASSLRQLTNEKLFF | TGTGCCAGCAGCCTAAGACAGCTAACTAATGAAAAACTGTTTTTT
TRBJ1-1 | TRBV11-2 | . | . | CASSLAGFSTEAFF | TGTGCCAGCAGCTTGGCCGGGTTCAGCACTGAAGCTTTCTTT
TRBJ2-3 | TRBV11-2 | . | TRBD2 | CASSPRSLAGGASTDTQYF | TGTGCCAGCAGCCCTAGGTCCCTAGCGGGGGGGGCGAGCACAGATACGCAGTATTTT
TRBJ2-5 | TRBV2 | . | . | CASSEARSQQETQYF | TGTGCCAGCAGTGAAGCGCGGTCGCAGCAAGAGACCCAGTACTTC
TRBJ2-3 | TRBV7-2 | . | TRBD2 | CASSSLIAGGTDTQYF | TGTGCCAGCAGCTCACTAATAGCGGGAGGCACAGATACGCAGTATTTT
TRBJ2-7 | TRBV19 | . | . | CASSHGKKGYEQYF | TGTGCCAGTAGTCACGGGAAAAAAGGCTACGAGCAGTACTTC
TRBJ2-5 | TRBV4-1 | . | . | CASSQAGSQETQYF | TGCGCCAGCAGCCAAGCGGGTTCACAAGAGACCCAGTACTTC
TRBJ2-2 | TRBV19 | few | TRBD2 | CASSPPRPGGNTGELFF | TGTGCCAGTAGTCCCCCTCGTCCGGGGGGGAACACCGGGGAGCTGTTTTTT
TRBJ2-5 | TRBV14 | . | TRBD1 | CASSSSVRDRVRETQYF | TGTGCCAGCAGCTCTTCTGTCCGGGACAGGGTTCGAGAGACCCAGTACTTC
TRBJ1-2 | TRBV3-1/TRBV3-2 | . | . | CASSQFLRALRYTF | TGTGCCAGCAGCCAATTCTTGCGCGCCCTGCGCTACACCTTC
TRBJ1-2 | TRBV19 | . | . | CASIPAAGVGYGYTF | TGTGCCAGTATACCGGCAGCAGGGGTCGGCTATGGCTACACCTTC
TRBJ2-7 | TRBV5-4 | . | . | CASSLFRGYEQYF | TGTGCCAGCAGCTTGTTCCGGGGCTACGAGCAGTACTTC
TRBJ2-3 | TRBV6-5 | . | . | CASSYQRAGDTQYF | TGTGCCAGCAGTTACCAGCGGGCGGGAGATACGCAGTATTTT
TRBJ1-1 | TRBV6-5 | once | . | CASSYVGPPGAEAFF | TGTGCCAGCAGTTACGTGGGACCCCCGGGGGCTGAAGCTTTCTTT
TRBJ1-4 | TRBV11-2 | once | . | CASSPRAGNEKLFF | TGTGCCAGCAGCCCTCGTGCGGGGAATGAAAAACTGTTTTTT
TRBJ2-5 | TRBV9 | . | TRBD2 | CASKSGTSDPKETQYF | TGTGCCAGCAAAAGCGGGACTAGCGATCCTAAAGAGACCCAGTACTTC
TRBJ1-2 | TRBV5-1 | . | . | CASSLETVYGYTF | TGCGCCAGCAGCTTGGAGACAGTCTATGGCTACACCTTC
TRBJ1-2 | TRBV12-3/TRBV12-4 | . | TRBD1 | CASTPGGGGYTF | TGTGCCAGCACCCCAGGGGGCGGAGGCTACACCTTC
TRBJ2-7 | TRBV28 | . | TRBD1 | CASSIQTGTGDNEQYF | TGTGCCAGCAGTATACAGACCGGGACAGGGGACAACGAGCAGTACTTC
TRBJ2-7 | TRBV20-1 | . | TRBD2 | CSASSELAGEPYEQYF | TGCAGTGCTAGTAGCGAACTAGCGGGGGAACCCTACGAGCAGTACTTC
TRBJ2-1 | TRBV7-9 | . | . | CASGRGDRNEQFF | TGTGCCAGCGGGAGGGGGGATAGGAATGAGCAGTTCTTC
TRBJ1-5 | TRBV19 | . | . | CASSKGPYGANQPQHF | TGTGCCAGTAGTAAAGGGCCATATGGGGCAAATCAGCCCCAGCATTTT